Each of the 26 T cell receptor beta chains below was sequenced from the same sample in a study of T-cell memory formation after mild COVID-19. TCRdb used MiXCR to reprocess the 5' RACE reads, holding one entry per CDR3 protein. The sample has about half a million distinct CDR3 sequences, roughly 18% seen once. The sequenced material came from PBMCs or a T cell subset sorted from them (not recorded which). The receptors originated from an adult woman who had mild COVID-19 (a few samples of this study predate the infection). Cell type and time point are not known.

There are a few counts of this clonotype. The V gene is TRBV5-6, the J gene TRBJ2-3, with D hard to call. Germline V gives CDR1 SGHDT, CDR2 YYEEEE. The V end was cut by 0 bases, the J end by 0 bases, with 8 bases between. The CDR3 consists of 15 residues. The CDR3 is CASSLDLYSTDTQYF. In DNA form, the CDR3 reads TGTGCCAGCAGCTTGGATCTTTATAGCACAGATACGCAGTATTTT.

This clonotype came up a few times. The rearrangement uses TRBV27 and TRBJ2-6; TRBD1 might be the D (5 bases). Per germline, CDR1 MNHEY and CDR2 SMNVEV (reference sequence). Trimming removed 0 bases at V and 2 bases at J, with 11 bases between. CDR3 length: 17 amino acids. DNA for the CDR3: TGTGCCAGCAGTTTATCTCAGGGCTTGGCTGGGGCCAACGTCCTGACTTTC. Residues: CASSLSQGLAGANVLTF.

The chain is built from TRBV5-5 and TRBJ2-2, with TRBD1 identical over 7 bases. V lost 1 base, J lost 0 bases, and 3 bases stayed unmatched. Germline CDR1 SGHKS, CDR2 YYEKEE (reference sequence). The CDR3 has 16 amino acids. Written as DNA, the CDR3 is TGTGCCAGCAGCTTGTTGGACAGGTCGAACACCGGGGAGCTGTTTTTT. Translation gives CASSLLDRSNTGELFF.

This clonotype has more than one count but fewer than ten. The CDR3 sequence: CASSFWGPPYNEQFF. DNA of the CDR3: TGTGCCAGCAGCTTCTGGGGGCCCCCCTACAATGAGCAGTTCTTC. The chain recombines TRBV7-8 with TRBJ2-1, with D perhaps TRBD1 (6 bases). Germline V gene sequence: CDR1 SGHVS, CDR2 FQNEAQ. The CDR3 runs 15 residues. Trimming removed 3 bases from V and 2 bases from J, with 11 bases in between.

The rearrangement uses TRBV5-4 and TRBJ2-5; D could derive from TRBD1 or TRBD2 (7 bases each). Germline CDR1 and CDR2: SGHNT and YYREEE (reference sequence). The V and J ends lost 3 bases and 7 bases respectively, with 13 bases between them. This CDR3 contains 13 residues. The DNA for the CDR3 is TGTGCCAGCAGCTCCCAGGGGGAGGGGACCCAGTACTTC. Amino acids: CASSSQGEGTQYF. Drawing the rest from reference TRBV5-4 and TRBJ2-5, the complete variable domain is ETGVTQSPTHLIKTRGQQVTLRCSSQSGHNTVSWYQQALGQGPQFIFQYYREEENGRGNFPPRFSGLQFPNYSSELNVNALELDDSALYLCASSSQGEGTQYFGPGTRLLVL.

The chain recombines TRBV18 with TRBJ2-7, with D perhaps TRBD2 (6 bases). CDR1 and CDR2 from the germline V gene are KGHSH and LQKENI. There are 14 residues in the CDR3. Trimming pared 6 bases from V and 0 bases from J, leaving 12 bases between. The CDR3 protein is CASSWASASYEQYF. Here the CDR3 DNA reads TGTGCCAGCTCCTGGGCTAGCGCCTCCTACGAGCAGTACTTC.

This clonotype has more than one count but fewer than ten. The CDR3 loop reads CASARGGNQPQHF. The CDR3 bases are TGTGCCAGCGCTCGAGGGGGCAATCAGCCCCAGCATTTT. The chain carries TRBV12-3 or TRBV12-4 and TRBJ1-5; tentatively, D is TRBD1 (5 bases). Trimming removed 8 bases at V and 2 bases at J, with 10 bases between. The CDR3 loop spans 13 amino acids.

V and J are TRBV24-1 and TRBJ2-2; D is uncertain. Germline V gene data show CDR1 as KGHDR and CDR2 as SFDVKD. This CDR3 has 15 residues. V was clipped by 7 bases and J by 1 base, with 12 bases between them. The CDR3 sequence is CATSVGFLNTGELFF. Written as DNA, the CDR3 is TGTGCCACCAGCGTCGGTTTTTTGAACACCGGGGAGCTGTTTTTT.

This chain connects TRBV7-2 to TRBJ2-5; D could derive from TRBD1 or TRBD2 (5 bases each). This CDR3 contains 14 residues. Germline V gene lookup returns CDR1 SGHTA and CDR2 FQGNSA. V lost 1 base and J lost 5, with 11 bases in between. The CDR3 DNA reads TGTGCCAGCAGCTTAGGAGTTGGGACGGAGACCCAGTACTTC. This translates into CASSLGVGTETQYF.

This chain joins TRBV20-1 and TRBJ2-1, with D unclear. This CDR3 spans 11 amino acids. Germline-derived CDR1 and CDR2 are DFQATT and SNEGSKA (reference sequence). Trimming left V 3 bases short and J 10 bases short, with 10 bases between. CDR3 in amino acids: CSASRAEEQFF. The DNA of the CDR3 is TGCAGTGCTAGCCGGGCAGAAGAGCAGTTCTTC.

The rearrangement joins TRBV4-1 to TRBJ2-7; tentative D call: TRBD1 (6 bases). The CDR3 extends over 15 amino acids. Trimming removed 0 bases at V and 0 bases at J, with 9 bases between. The germline V gene has CDR1 MGHRA and CDR2 YSYEKL. CDR3 nucleotides: TGCGCCAGCAGCCAAGAGACAGGCTACTCCTACGAGCAGTACTTC. It specifies CASSQETGYSYEQYF.

This rearrangement joins TRBV20-1 to TRBJ1-2; D might be TRBD1 (5 bases). CDR1 and CDR2 from the germline V gene are DFQATT and SNEGSKA (reference sequence). Trimming removed 8 bases from V and 4 bases from J, with 17 bases in between. This CDR3 is 13 amino acids long. The CDR3: CSPSGGQVYGYTF. For the CDR3, the DNA is TGCAGTCCCAGCGGGGGTCAGGTCTATGGCTACACCTTC.

The chain employs TRBV9 and TRBJ2-1; tentative D call: TRBD2 (5 bases). The length of the CDR3 is 15 residues. Trimming took 0 bases from V and 8 from J, leaving 15 bases between them. CDR1 and CDR2 from the germline V gene are SGDLS and YYNGEE. As DNA, the CDR3 is TGTGCCAGCAGCGTAGGACGGTCCGGAGGCGATGAGCAGTTCTTC. Translated: CASSVGRSGGDEQFF.

The V gene is TRBV30, the J gene TRBJ2-3, with D maybe TRBD2 (6 bases). The V end was cut by 4 bases, the J end by 6 bases, with 8 bases between. The CDR3 sequence is 11 residues long. Looked up from germline, CDR1 is GTSNPN and CDR2 is SVGIG (reference sequence). The chain's CDR3 is CAWTAGDTQYF. The CDR3, as DNA: TGTGCCTGGACTGCGGGGGATACGCAGTATTTT.

This clonotype appeared a few times. This chain uses TRBV6-6 with TRBJ2-2; D perhaps matches TRBD2 (6 bases). Trimming removed 5 bases at V and 6 bases at J, with 13 bases between. The CDR3 loop spans 14 amino acids. Germline V gene data show CDR1 as MNHNY and CDR2 as SVGAGI (reference sequence). The CDR3 region has the DNA TGTGCCAGCAGTAAGACGGGGGTCCCCGGGGAGCTGTTTTTT. It specifies CASSKTGVPGELFF.

This CDR3 reads CASSLPGKNGYTF. CDR3 DNA: TGTGCCAGCAGTTTACCAGGAAAGAATGGCTACACCTTC. The chain has TRBV12-3 or TRBV12-4 and TRBJ1-2; D is ambiguous. V lost 2 bases to trimming and J lost 6 bases, with 10 bases between them. CDR3 size: 13 residues.

This clonotype was observed a few times. CDR3 loop: CASSPLTSGFGNEQFF. The CDR3, as DNA: TGCGCCAGCAGCCCATTGACTAGCGGGTTCGGCAATGAGCAGTTCTTC. This chain connects TRBV4-3 to TRBJ2-1, with 10 positions matching TRBD2. V shed 4 bases, J shed 6 bases, and the junction held 9 bases outside the gene matches. The CDR3 consists of 16 residues. CDR1 and CDR2 (germline): LGHNA, YSLEER.

The rearrangement joins TRBV2 to TRBJ1-2; D not certain. From germline, CDR1 is SNHLY and CDR2 FYNNEI. V lost 4 bases and J 7 bases, leaving 10 bases between the germline ends. The CDR3 contains 12 residues. The CDR3 protein is CASSVMSRGYTF. The CDR3 DNA sequence: TGTGCCAGCAGTGTTATGAGCCGTGGCTACACCTTC.

This clonotype was detected many times. V is TRBV10-3 and J is TRBJ1-2; D unclear. CDR1 is ENHRY and CDR2 is SYGVKD in the germline V gene. The V end lost 2 bases, the J end lost 4 bases, and 8 bases lay between the germline ends. This CDR3 spans 13 amino acids. CDR3 bases: TGTGCCATCAGTGAGACACAGACCTATGGCTACACCTTC. Protein product: CAISETQTYGYTF.

The chain couples TRBV6-5 to TRBJ2-5; TRBD1 matches at 7 bases. With V trimmed by 6 bases and J by 5 bases, 12 bases remained unmatched. Germline lookup yields CDR1 MNHEY and CDR2 SVGAGI. This CDR3 is 15 amino acids long. The CDR3 DNA sequence: TGTGCCAGCAGGAAAACCGGGACAGTTGGGGAGACCCAGTACTTC. Translation gives CASRKTGTVGETQYF.

This clonotype was seen a handful of times. The V call is TRBV9, the J call TRBJ2-3; 12 positions match TRBD2. Germline V gene lookup returns CDR1 SGDLS and CDR2 YYNGEE. Trimming at V came to 5 bases and at J to 4 bases, leaving 5 bases not matched to a gene. The CDR3 covers 15 residues. CDR3 region: CASSPSGGAPDTQYF. The CDR3 coding sequence is TGTGCCAGCAGTCCTAGCGGGGGGGCCCCAGATACGCAGTATTTT.

V is TRBV7-2 and J is TRBJ1-2, with D perhaps matching TRBD1 (5 bases). V gave up 3 bases and J gave up 0 bases, with 11 bases separating them. The CDR3 has 15 residues. Germline CDR1 and CDR2: SGHTA and FQGNSA. The CDR3 protein is CASSLTDRPNYGYTF. The CDR3 bases are TGTGCCAGCAGCTTGACCGACAGACCTAACTATGGCTACACCTTC.

This clonotype was seen just once. The chain employs TRBV7-2 and TRBJ2-5, with D possibly matching TRBD1 (7 bases). V gave up 5 bases and J gave up 5 bases, with 18 bases separating them. The CDR3 contains 15 residues. The germline CDR1 and CDR2 sequences are SGHTA and FQGNSA. The CDR3 bases are TGTGCCAGCAGCCAGATCAGGGGGGTGGGTGAGACCCAGTACTTC. It codes for CASSQIRGVGETQYF. Filled out from reference TRBV7-2 and TRBJ2-5, the complete variable domain reads GAGVSQSPSNKVTEKGKDVELRCDPISGHTALYWYRQSLGQGLEFLIYFQGNSAPDKSGLPSDRFSAERTGGSVSTLTIQRTQQEDSAVYLCASSQIRGVGETQYFGPGTRLLVL.

V is TRBV24-1 and J is TRBJ2-1; 10 bases line up with TRBD2. This CDR3 spans 16 amino acids. CDR1 and CDR2 (germline): KGHDR, SFDVKD. V lost 1 base to trimming and J lost 7 bases; unmatched junction nucleotides: 6. In nucleotides, the CDR3 is TGTGCCACCAGTGATTTTCTAGCGGGAGCGCTAAATGAGCAGTTCTTC. This codes for CATSDFLAGALNEQFF.

The V and J genes are TRBV14 and TRBJ1-2; 9 nucleotides match TRBD1. This CDR3 is 16 amino acids long. CDR1 and CDR2 (germline): SGHDN, FVKESK. Trimming took 1 base from V and 7 from J; bases not matched to a gene: 10. CDR3 coding DNA: TGTGCCAGCAGCCAAGCACTCTCCGGGACAGGGATTGGCTACACCTTC. Its protein is CASSQALSGTGIGYTF.

The chain combines TRBV5-4 with TRBJ2-3; TRBD2 aligns across 15 bases. The CDR3 contains 17 residues. The germline CDR1 and CDR2 sequences are SGHNT and YYREEE (reference sequence). The junction had 5 bases not matched to a gene; V was cut back by 2 bases and J by 4 bases. The CDR3 nucleotides read TGTGCCAGCAGCTTCCGGACTAGCGGGAGGGGAGCAGATACGCAGTATTTT. Protein product: CASSFRTSGRGADTQYF.